This is a list of T cell receptor beta chains from one sample in a study of OX40 agonist ivuxolimab in advanced cancers. The protocol was immunoSEQ multiplex PCR, while the TCRdb copy is restricted to in-frame clones and leaves out a portion. The sample shows fewer than 70,000 clones, around four fifths of them seen only once. This specimen was CD4+ or CD8+ T cells sorted from blood, taken in a trial of the OX40 agonist ivuxolimab. The receptors come from an adult with an advanced solid tumor such as melanoma, head and neck, liver or kidney cancer. Both conserved end residues are part of each CDR3. Fields, in order: clone size, J gene, D gene, V gene, CDR3 protein, CDR3 DNA. D genes are given only for firm matches. Rows give clone size only sometimes, using once, few, many, or a class for an expanded clone.

size: once; J: TRBJ1-4; D: -; V: TRBV4-1; CDR3: CASSQLGRGGATNEKLFF; DNA: TGCGCCAGCAGCCAACTCGGTCGGGGGGGTGCAACTAATGAAAAACTGTTTTTT
size: -; J: TRBJ2-4; D: TRBD2; V: TRBV6-1; CDR3: CASSEGLAGGNIQYF; DNA: TGTGCCAGCAGTGAAGGGCTAGCGGGGGGAAACATTCAGTACTTC
size: -; J: TRBJ2-1; D: -; V: TRBV7-9; CDR3: CASSLQGRGNEQFF; DNA: TGTGCCAGCAGCCTACAGGGTAGGGGCAATGAGCAGTTCTTC
size: -; J: TRBJ2-1; D: -; V: TRBV10-3; CDR3: CAISEVDEQFF; DNA: TGTGCCATCAGTGAGGTGGATGAGCAGTTCTTC
size: -; J: TRBJ1-2; D: TRBD1; V: TRBV5-8; CDR3: CASSLLGQGVYGYTF; DNA: TGTGCCAGCAGCTTGTTGGGACAGGGGGTTTATGGCTACACCTTC
size: -; J: TRBJ1-2; D: TRBD1; V: TRBV7-2; CDR3: CASSSTPGTGGYTF; DNA: TGTGCCAGCAGCTCCACCCCCGGGACAGGGGGTTACACCTTC
size: -; J: TRBJ2-5; D: -; V: TRBV7-9; CDR3: CASSVGTGETQYF; DNA: TGTGCCAGCAGCGTGGGGACTGGAGAGACCCAGTACTTC
size: -; J: TRBJ2-7; D: -; V: TRBV5-1; CDR3: CASSLIGYEQYF; DNA: TGCGCCAGCAGCTTAATAGGATACGAGCAGTACTTC
size: -; J: TRBJ1-1; D: -; V: TRBV18; CDR3: CASSPGENTEAFF; DNA: TGTGCCAGCTCACCGGGGGAAAACACTGAAGCTTTCTTT
size: -; J: TRBJ2-1; D: -; V: TRBV28; CDR3: CASSYNEQFF; DNA: TGTGCCAGCAGTTACAATGAGCAGTTCTTC
size: -; J: TRBJ2-7; D: TRBD2; V: TRBV25-1; CDR3: CASSRGGYEQYF; DNA: TGTGCCAGCAGCCGGGGGGGGTACGAGCAGTACTTC
size: -; J: TRBJ2-7; D: TRBD2; V: TRBV2; CDR3: CASSDIGLAGLYEQYF; DNA: TGTGCCAGCAGTGATATAGGACTAGCGGGGCTCTACGAGCAGTACTTC
size: -; J: TRBJ2-7; D: TRBD1; V: TRBV5-1; CDR3: CASSFPTGSEQYF; DNA: TGCGCCAGCAGCTTCCCGACAGGGAGCGAGCAGTACTTC
size: -; J: TRBJ1-2; D: -; V: TRBV5-5; CDR3: CASSPWTENYGYTF; DNA: TGTGCCAGCAGCCCCTGGACAGAAAACTATGGCTACACCTTC
size: -; J: TRBJ1-4; D: -; V: TRBV6-6; CDR3: CATAHGEVGGEKLFF; DNA: TGTGCCACCGCCCACGGGGAGGTTGGGGGGGAAAAACTGTTTTTT
size: once; J: TRBJ2-1; D: -; V: TRBV7-2; CDR3: CAQRLVYNEQFF; DNA: TGTGCCCAGAGATTGGTCTACAATGAGCAGTTCTTC
size: -; J: TRBJ2-3; D: -; V: TRBV7-2; CDR3: CASSPGSFWETDTQYF; DNA: TGTGCCAGCAGCCCGGGGAGTTTCTGGGAGACAGACACGCAGTATTTT
size: once; J: TRBJ1-1; D: -; V: TRBV9; CDR3: CASSVARDTEAFF; DNA: TGTGCCAGCAGCGTAGCCAGGGACACTGAAGCTTTCTTT
size: -; J: TRBJ1-2; D: -; V: TRBV28; CDR3: CASSSSQGRDYGYTF; DNA: TGTGCCAGCAGTTCCTCACAGGGACGGGACTATGGCTACACCTTC
size: -; J: TRBJ1-6; D: TRBD1; V: TRBV10-3; CDR3: CAISLSGQGNSPLHF; DNA: TGTGCCATCAGTTTGTCGGGACAGGGGAATTCACCCCTCCACTTT
size: -; J: TRBJ1-2; D: TRBD1; V: TRBV7-3; CDR3: CASSPGTDYGYTF; DNA: TGTGCCAGCAGCCCTGGGACAGATTATGGCTACACCTTC
size: -; J: TRBJ2-2; D: TRBD2; V: TRBV6-6; CDR3: CASSPTSGGAGELFF; DNA: TGTGCCAGCAGTCCCACTAGCGGGGGGGCCGGGGAGCTGTTTTTT
size: -; J: TRBJ2-7; D: TRBD2; V: TRBV7-8; CDR3: CASSPYRLAAGYEQYF; DNA: TGTGCCAGCAGCCCCTATCGACTAGCGGCGGGTTACGAGCAGTACTTC
size: -; J: TRBJ2-3; D: TRBD1; V: TRBV7-9; CDR3: CASSSRDRRDTQYF; DNA: TGTGCCAGCAGCTCCAGGGACAGACGGGATACGCAGTATTTT
size: -; J: TRBJ1-1; D: -; V: TRBV7-9; CDR3: CASRPNTEAFF; DNA: TGTGCCAGCAGGCCGAACACTGAAGCTTTCTTT
size: -; J: TRBJ2-3; D: -; V: TRBV29-1; CDR3: CSVVGGRKTQYF; DNA: TGCAGCGTTGTTGGGGGAAGGAAGACGCAGTATTTT
size: few; J: TRBJ2-1; D: -; V: TRBV29-1; CDR3: CSVGVPLSYNEQFF; DNA: TGCAGCGTTGGAGTCCCTCTATCCTACAATGAGCAGTTCTTC
size: -; J: TRBJ1-1; D: TRBD1; V: TRBV9; CDR3: CASSSRQGTEAFF; DNA: TGTGCCAGCAGCTCTCGACAGGGCACTGAAGCTTTCTTT
size: -; J: TRBJ1-2; D: -; V: TRBV6-1; CDR3: CASITRLVDGYTF; DNA: TGTGCCAGCATCACCCGGTTGGTGGATGGCTACACCTTC